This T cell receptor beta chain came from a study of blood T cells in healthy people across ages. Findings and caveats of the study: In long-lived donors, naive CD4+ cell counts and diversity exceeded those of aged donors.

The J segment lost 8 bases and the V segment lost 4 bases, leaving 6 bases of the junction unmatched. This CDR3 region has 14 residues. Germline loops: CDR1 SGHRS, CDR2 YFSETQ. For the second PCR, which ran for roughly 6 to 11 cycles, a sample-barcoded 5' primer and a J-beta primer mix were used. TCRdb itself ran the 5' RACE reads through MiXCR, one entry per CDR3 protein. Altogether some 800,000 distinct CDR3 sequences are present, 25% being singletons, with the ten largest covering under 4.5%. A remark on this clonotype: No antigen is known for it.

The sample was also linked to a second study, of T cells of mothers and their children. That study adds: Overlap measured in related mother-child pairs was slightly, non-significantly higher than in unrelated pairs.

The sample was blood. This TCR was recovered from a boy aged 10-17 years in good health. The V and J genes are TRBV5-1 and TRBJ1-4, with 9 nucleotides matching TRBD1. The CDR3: CASSGQGYREKLFF. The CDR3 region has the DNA TGCGCCAGCAGCGGACAGGGGTATCGGGAAAAACTGTTTTTT.